This is a list of T cell receptor beta chains from one sample in a study of chemoradiotherapy in HPV16-positive cancers. TCRdb's table, derived via immunoSEQ multiplex PCR, lists solely in-frame clones and lacks some. The profile shows roughly 5,600 clones, about 79% of them singletons. Source: tumor tissue, taken from a patient who underwent chemoradiotherapy. These receptors were obtained from a human donor with HPV-associated anogenital cancer. Each CDR3 is given with its conserved first and last residue. Each record gives: V gene, clone size, J gene, D gene, CDR3 protein, CDR3 DNA. The D gene is left open where the match is weak. Clone size is given for some rows only: seen once, a few or many times, or a class if the clone is expanded.

V gene: TRBV7-2; clone size: -; J gene: TRBJ2-1; D gene: -; CDR3 protein: CASSLDLGFYNEQFF; CDR3 DNA: TGTGCCAGCAGCTTAGACCTGGGATTTTACAATGAGCAGTTCTTC
V gene: TRBV4-1; clone size: -; J gene: TRBJ1-2; D gene: -; CDR3 protein: CASSQTGTVLFYTF; CDR3 DNA: TGCGCCAGCAGCCAAACAGGCACCGTTTTGTTCTACACCTTC
V gene: TRBV9; clone size: -; J gene: TRBJ2-3; D gene: TRBD2; CDR3 protein: CASSVVRAGDTDTQYF; CDR3 DNA: TGTGCCAGCAGCGTAGTGCGAGCGGGGGACACAGATACGCAGTATTTT
V gene: TRBV4-2; clone size: -; J gene: TRBJ1-1; D gene: -; CDR3 protein: CASSQLPGIRGSTEAFF; CDR3 DNA: TGTGCCAGCAGCCAACTTCCGGGGATCAGGGGAAGTACTGAAGCTTTCTTT
V gene: TRBV5-4; clone size: -; J gene: TRBJ2-5; D gene: -; CDR3 protein: CASSRGETQYF; CDR3 DNA: TGTGCCAGCAGCAGAGGAGAGACCCAGTACTTC
V gene: TRBV11-1; clone size: -; J gene: TRBJ2-3; D gene: -; CDR3 protein: CASSTPERVWGTDTQYF; CDR3 DNA: TGTGCCAGCAGCACCCCCGAGCGGGTCTGGGGCACAGATACGCAGTATTTT
V gene: TRBV7-2; clone size: -; J gene: TRBJ2-1; D gene: TRBD2; CDR3 protein: CASTGGGVYNEQFF; CDR3 DNA: TGTGCCAGCACGGGGGGTGGGGTATACAATGAGCAGTTCTTC
V gene: TRBV7-7; clone size: -; J gene: TRBJ2-1; D gene: -; CDR3 protein: CASSHHNEQFF; CDR3 DNA: TGTGCTAGCAGCCACCACAATGAGCAGTTCTTC
V gene: TRBV7-8; clone size: -; J gene: TRBJ2-7; D gene: -; CDR3 protein: CASSLGWRGGLHEQYF; CDR3 DNA: TGTGCCAGCAGCCTAGGGTGGCGGGGCGGGCTCCACGAGCAGTACTTC
V gene: TRBV19; clone size: -; J gene: TRBJ1-1; D gene: TRBD1; CDR3 protein: CASSQQGDRGTEAFF; CDR3 DNA: TGTGCCAGTAGTCAGCAGGGGGATCGGGGCACTGAAGCTTTCTTT
V gene: TRBV6-1; clone size: -; J gene: TRBJ1-1; D gene: -; CDR3 protein: CASRDRANTEAFF; CDR3 DNA: TGTGCCAGCAGGGACAGAGCAAACACTGAAGCTTTCTTT
V gene: TRBV23-1; clone size: -; J gene: TRBJ1-2; D gene: -; CDR3 protein: CASSCDPMPHYGYTF; CDR3 DNA: TGCGCCAGCAGTTGTGATCCTATGCCCCACTATGGCTACACCTTC
V gene: TRBV4-1; clone size: -; J gene: TRBJ1-1; D gene: -; CDR3 protein: CASSQDGQPNTEAFF; CDR3 DNA: TGCGCCAGCAGCCAAGATGGACAGCCGAACACTGAAGCTTTCTTT
V gene: TRBV4-2; clone size: -; J gene: TRBJ2-1; D gene: -; CDR3 protein: CASSHPEGNEQFF; CDR3 DNA: TGTGCCAGCAGCCACCCGGAGGGCAATGAGCAGTTCTTC
V gene: TRBV19; clone size: -; J gene: TRBJ1-2; D gene: -; CDR3 protein: CGVSRGLNYGYTF; CDR3 DNA: TGTGGCGTATCCCGGGGACTTAACTATGGCTACACCTTC
V gene: TRBV10-3; clone size: -; J gene: TRBJ2-7; D gene: -; CDR3 protein: CAISEGLERGEQYF; CDR3 DNA: TGTGCCATCAGTGAGGGGCTAGAAAGGGGCGAGCAGTACTTC
V gene: TRBV9; clone size: -; J gene: TRBJ1-1; D gene: TRBD1; CDR3 protein: CASSNKQGERTEAFF; CDR3 DNA: TGTGCCAGCAGCAATAAACAGGGGGAGCGCACTGAAGCTTTCTTT
V gene: TRBV6-5; clone size: large; J gene: TRBJ2-2; D gene: -; CDR3 protein: CASKAVAGSTGELFF; CDR3 DNA: TGTGCCAGCAAGGCTGTGGCCGGATCCACCGGGGAGCTGTTTTTT
V gene: TRBV10-3; clone size: -; J gene: TRBJ2-3; D gene: -; CDR3 protein: CAISAAEDTQYF; CDR3 DNA: TGTGCCATCAGTGCTGCGGAAGATACGCAGTATTTT
V gene: TRBV6-1; clone size: -; J gene: TRBJ1-2; D gene: TRBD1; CDR3 protein: CASSYQGQAPGYTF; CDR3 DNA: TGTGCCAGCAGTTATCAAGGACAGGCCCCGGGCTACACCTTC
V gene: TRBV5-1; clone size: -; J gene: TRBJ1-1; D gene: -; CDR3 protein: CASSLADLPNTEAFF; CDR3 DNA: TGCGCCAGCAGCTTGGCGGACTTACCGAACACTGAAGCTTTCTTT
V gene: TRBV4-3; clone size: -; J gene: TRBJ2-7; D gene: TRBD1; CDR3 protein: CASSQDPGGYEQYF; CDR3 DNA: TGCGCCAGCAGCCAAGATCCAGGGGGCTACGAGCAGTACTTC
V gene: TRBV2; clone size: -; J gene: TRBJ2-2; D gene: -; CDR3 protein: CASSEDSPGSPTGELFF; CDR3 DNA: TGTGCCAGCAGTGAAGATTCCCCGGGGAGTCCAACCGGGGAGCTGTTTTTT
V gene: TRBV18; clone size: -; J gene: TRBJ2-1; D gene: TRBD2; CDR3 protein: CASSNVPGTSAEQFF; CDR3 DNA: TGTGCCAGCTCAAACGTCCCCGGGACTAGCGCTGAGCAGTTCTTC
V gene: TRBV7-2; clone size: -; J gene: TRBJ1-3; D gene: -; CDR3 protein: CASSLLREALSGNTIYF; CDR3 DNA: TGTGCCAGCAGCCTTCTCCGAGAAGCCCTATCTGGAAACACCATATATTTT
V gene: TRBV30; clone size: -; J gene: TRBJ2-7; D gene: -; CDR3 protein: CAWSTGLPYEQYF; CDR3 DNA: TGTGCCTGGAGTACAGGGTTACCCTACGAGCAGTACTTC
V gene: TRBV2; clone size: few; J gene: TRBJ2-5; D gene: TRBD2; CDR3 protein: CASSDESGGFGETQYF; CDR3 DNA: TGTGCCAGCAGTGACGAAAGCGGGGGCTTTGGCGAGACCCAGTACTTC
V gene: TRBV29-1; clone size: -; J gene: TRBJ1-1; D gene: TRBD1; CDR3 protein: CSVKKLGQDTEAFF; CDR3 DNA: TGCAGCGTCAAAAAACTGGGACAGGACACTGAAGCTTTCTTT
V gene: TRBV15; clone size: -; J gene: TRBJ2-7; D gene: -; CDR3 protein: CATSRDLRSVGEQYF; CDR3 DNA: TGTGCCACCAGCAGAGATTTGAGGTCAGTGGGCGAGCAGTACTTC
V gene: TRBV6-1; clone size: -; J gene: TRBJ2-2; D gene: -; CDR3 protein: CASGQGITGELFF; CDR3 DNA: TGTGCCAGCGGGCAGGGAATTACCGGGGAGCTGTTTTTT
V gene: TRBV7-9; clone size: -; J gene: TRBJ1-3; D gene: -; CDR3 protein: CASSLGTTGSGNTIYF; CDR3 DNA: TGTGCCAGCAGCTTAGGTACGACAGGCTCTGGAAACACCATATATTTT
V gene: TRBV7-2; clone size: -; J gene: TRBJ2-5; D gene: -; CDR3 protein: CASSFDRGLETQYF; CDR3 DNA: TGTGCCAGCAGCTTTGATAGAGGGCTTGAGACCCAGTACTTC
V gene: TRBV7-2; clone size: -; J gene: TRBJ2-3; D gene: TRBD2; CDR3 protein: CASSSQRGGTDTQYF; CDR3 DNA: TGTGCCAGCAGCTCGCAGCGGGGCGGCACAGATACGCAGTATTTT
V gene: TRBV11-2; clone size: -; J gene: TRBJ2-1; D gene: -; CDR3 protein: CASSLEQGAEQFF; CDR3 DNA: TGTGCCAGCAGCTTAGAACAGGGAGCCGAGCAGTTCTTC
V gene: TRBV5-4; clone size: -; J gene: TRBJ2-1; D gene: TRBD2; CDR3 protein: CASSLHGTTYNEQFF; CDR3 DNA: TGTGCCAGCAGCTTGCACGGGACTACCTACAATGAGCAGTTCTTC
V gene: TRBV7-2; clone size: -; J gene: TRBJ2-7; D gene: -; CDR3 protein: CASSPSGGNYEQYF; CDR3 DNA: TGTGCCAGCAGCCCCTCGGGCGGGAATTACGAGCAGTACTTC
V gene: TRBV20-1; clone size: few; J gene: TRBJ2-3; D gene: TRBD2; CDR3 protein: CSAGLADTQYF; CDR3 DNA: TGCAGTGCCGGACTAGCCGATACGCAGTATTTT
V gene: TRBV7-6; clone size: -; J gene: TRBJ2-6; D gene: TRBD1; CDR3 protein: CASSFSSGGAFSGANVLTF; CDR3 DNA: TGTGCCAGCAGCTTTAGCTCAGGGGGCGCGTTCTCAGGGGCCAACGTCCTGACTTTC
V gene: TRBV19; clone size: -; J gene: TRBJ2-5; D gene: TRBD2; CDR3 protein: CASSAGGPATQYF; CDR3 DNA: TGTGCCAGTAGCGCGGGGGGGCCTGCGACCCAGTACTTC
V gene: TRBV19; clone size: -; J gene: TRBJ2-3; D gene: TRBD1; CDR3 protein: CARRNLKDRVTDTQYF; CDR3 DNA: TGTGCCAGAAGGAACTTAAAGGACAGGGTTACAGATACGCAGTATTTT
V gene: TRBV7-9; clone size: -; J gene: TRBJ2-2; D gene: -; CDR3 protein: CASSSITGGELFF; CDR3 DNA: TGTGCCAGCAGCTCAATAACAGGCGGGGAGCTGTTTTTT
V gene: TRBV29-1; clone size: large; J gene: TRBJ2-7; D gene: -; CDR3 protein: CSVGGSGEQYF; CDR3 DNA: TGCAGCGTTGGGGGGTCGGGTGAGCAGTACTTC
V gene: TRBV7-3; clone size: few; J gene: TRBJ1-1; D gene: -; CDR3 protein: CASSLTPQALNTEAFF; CDR3 DNA: TGTGCCAGCAGCTTAACGCCCCAGGCGCTGAACACTGAAGCTTTCTTT